Sequencing of this T cell receptor beta chain was carried out in a study of PD-L1 blockade in urothelial cancer. On the study more broadly: Blood analysis took place 3 weeks (second dose) and 6 weeks after treatment start.

CDR1 and CDR2 from the germline V gene are LGHNA and YNFKEQ. Trimming shortened V by 1 base and J by 6 bases, and 4 bases separated the two germline ends. CDR3 length: 11 amino acids. Time point noted: pretreatment peripheral blood. The investigators introduced synthetic TCR analog templates into each PCR as spikes. The assay was immunoSEQ multiplex PCR, and TCRdb's table has in-frame clones only and misses some. This repertoire shows tens of thousands of clones, around 85% found once; its top ten account for around an eighth. The sequenced sample was PBMCs, obtained around atezolizumab (anti-PD-L1) treatment. The clonotype originates from a man between 60 and 75 years old with urothelial cancer. J is TRBJ2-7 and V is TRBV4-2; D gene uncertain. DNA for the CDR3: TGTGCCAGCAGCCAAGGTAGCGAGCAGTACTTC. It yields the protein CASSQGSEQYF.